These 5 T cell receptor beta chains came from one sample sequenced in a study of T cell responses to AZD1222 COVID-19 vaccine. Some clones are missing from TCRdb's copy, which holds only in-frame ones; the method was immunoSEQ multiplex PCR. The table lists some 170,000 clones, roughly 93% of them singletons. The starting material was peripheral blood, obtained 28 days after the second dose of the MenACWY control vaccine. The receptor set was obtained from an adult who received the MenACWY meningococcal vaccine as a control.

This sequence joins TRBV6-5 and TRBJ1-2; TRBD1 matches at 7 bases. The CDR3 covers 15 residues. Per germline, CDR1 MNHEY and CDR2 SVGAGI. The V segment lost 6 bases and the J segment 3 bases; nucleotides outside the gene matches: 10. The CDR3 nucleotides are TGTGCCAGCAGGGCTAACCGACAGGGCCACTATGGCTACACCTTC. Encoded protein: CASRANRQGHYGYTF.

The chain employs TRBV29-1 and TRBJ2-2; 9 positions match TRBD1. Germline assignment: CDR1 SQVTM and CDR2 ANQGSEA. The J segment lost 1 base and the V segment lost 7 bases, leaving 1 base of the junction unmatched. The CDR3 loop spans 13 amino acids. This chain's CDR3 is CSGGQGNTGELFF. DNA of the CDR3: TGCAGCGGGGGACAGGGGAACACCGGGGAGCTGTTTTTT.

The chain carries TRBV19 and TRBJ2-4; TRBD1 matches 9 bases. With V trimmed by 8 bases and J by 4 bases, 9 bases remained unmatched. The germline V gene encodes CDR1 LNHDA and CDR2 SQIVND (reference sequence). The CDR3 loop spans 15 amino acids. The CDR3 DNA follows: TGTGCCAGTCACCCCCAAGGGACAGGGAAAAACATTCAGTACTTC. Encoded protein: CASHPQGTGKNIQYF.

The chain recombines TRBV4-3 with TRBJ2-5, with 8 bases lining up with TRBD1. J lost 7 bases, V lost 4 bases, and 14 bases had no gene match. This CDR3 spans 16 amino acids. Per germline, CDR1 LGHNA and CDR2 YSLEER. The CDR3 protein is CASSPGQGQGDRTQYF. The CDR3 DNA is TGCGCCAGCAGCCCCGGACAGGGCCAGGGTGATCGGACCCAGTACTTC.

This rearrangement joins TRBV19 to TRBJ1-2, with 7 bases identical to TRBD1. Germline-derived CDR1 and CDR2 are LNHDA and SQIVND (reference sequence). With 6 bases clipped from V and 7 bases from J, the junction kept 11 bases outside the gene matches. This CDR3 comprises 14 residues. The CDR3 DNA sequence: TGTGCCAGTAGCTGGACAGGACGTCCCGGTGGCTACACCTTC. Protein product: CASSWTGRPGGYTF. Combining the CDR3 with reference TRBV19 and TRBJ1-2 gives the whole variable domain DGGITQSPKYLFRKEGQNVTLSCEQNLNHDAMYWYRQDPGQGLRLIYYSQIVNDFQKGDIAEGYSVSREKKESFPLTVTSAQKNPTAFYLCASSWTGRPGGYTFGSGTRLTVV.